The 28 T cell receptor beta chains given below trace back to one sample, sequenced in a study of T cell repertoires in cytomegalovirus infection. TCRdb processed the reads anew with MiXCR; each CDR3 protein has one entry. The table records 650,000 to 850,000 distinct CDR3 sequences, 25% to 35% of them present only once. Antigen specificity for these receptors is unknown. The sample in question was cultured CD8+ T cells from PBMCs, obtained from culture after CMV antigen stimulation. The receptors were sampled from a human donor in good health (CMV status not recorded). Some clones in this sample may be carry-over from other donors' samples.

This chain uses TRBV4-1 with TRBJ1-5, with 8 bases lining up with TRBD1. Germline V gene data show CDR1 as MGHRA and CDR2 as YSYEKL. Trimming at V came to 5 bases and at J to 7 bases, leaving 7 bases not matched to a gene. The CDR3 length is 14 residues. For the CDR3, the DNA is TGCGCCAGCAGCGGACAGGGCGGATTCCAGCCCCAGCATTTT. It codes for CASSGQGGFQPQHF.

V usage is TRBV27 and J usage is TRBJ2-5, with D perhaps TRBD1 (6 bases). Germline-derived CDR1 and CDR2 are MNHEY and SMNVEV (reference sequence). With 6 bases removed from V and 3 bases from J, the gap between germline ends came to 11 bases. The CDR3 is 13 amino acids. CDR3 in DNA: TGTGCCAGCAGCGGGACACAGAAAGAGACCCAGTACTTC. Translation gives CASSGTQKETQYF.

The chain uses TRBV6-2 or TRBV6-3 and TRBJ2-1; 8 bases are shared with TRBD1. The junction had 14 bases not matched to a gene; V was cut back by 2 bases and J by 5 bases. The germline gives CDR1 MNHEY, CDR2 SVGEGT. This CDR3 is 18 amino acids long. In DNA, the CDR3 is TGTGCCAGCAGTTACAGACCGACAGGGGCCTACTTGGACAATGAGCAGTTCTTC. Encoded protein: CASSYRPTGAYLDNEQFF.

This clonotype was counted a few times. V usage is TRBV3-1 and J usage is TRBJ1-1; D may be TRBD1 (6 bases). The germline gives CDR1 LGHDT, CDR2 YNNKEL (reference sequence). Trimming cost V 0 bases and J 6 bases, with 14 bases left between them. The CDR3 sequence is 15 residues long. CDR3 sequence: CASSQDPGAAAEAFF. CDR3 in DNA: TGTGCCAGCAGCCAAGATCCGGGGGCCGCGGCTGAAGCTTTCTTT.

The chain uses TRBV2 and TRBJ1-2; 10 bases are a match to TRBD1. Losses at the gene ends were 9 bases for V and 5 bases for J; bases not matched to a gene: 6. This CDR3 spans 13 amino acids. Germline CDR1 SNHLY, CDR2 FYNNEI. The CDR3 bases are TGTGCCAGGACGGGGGACAGGGGATATGGCTACACCTTC. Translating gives CARTGDRGYGYTF.

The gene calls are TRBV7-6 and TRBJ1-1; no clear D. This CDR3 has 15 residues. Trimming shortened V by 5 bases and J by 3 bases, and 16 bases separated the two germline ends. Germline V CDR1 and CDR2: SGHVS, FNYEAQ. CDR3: CASSASPWVDTEAFF. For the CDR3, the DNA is TGTGCCAGCAGCGCCTCACCATGGGTGGACACTGAAGCTTTCTTT.

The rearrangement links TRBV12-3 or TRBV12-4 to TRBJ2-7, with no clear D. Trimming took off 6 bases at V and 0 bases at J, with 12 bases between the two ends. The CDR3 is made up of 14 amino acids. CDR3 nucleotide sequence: TGTGCCAGCAGCAACCCGGGCAGCTCCTACGAGCAGTACTTC. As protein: CASSNPGSSYEQYF.

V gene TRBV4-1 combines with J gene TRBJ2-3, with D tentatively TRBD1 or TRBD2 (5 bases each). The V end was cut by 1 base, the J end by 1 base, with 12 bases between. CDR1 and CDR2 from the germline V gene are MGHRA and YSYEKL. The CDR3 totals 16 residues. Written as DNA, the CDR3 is TGCGCCAGCAGCCAAGTGTACCAGGGAGGCACAGATACGCAGTATTTT. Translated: CASSQVYQGGTDTQYF.

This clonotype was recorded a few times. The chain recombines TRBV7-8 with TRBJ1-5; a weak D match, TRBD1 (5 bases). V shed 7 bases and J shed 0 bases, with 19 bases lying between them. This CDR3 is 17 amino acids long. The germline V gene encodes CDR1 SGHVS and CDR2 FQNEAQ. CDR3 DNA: TGTGCCAGCATCGAGAGTGGGGCCCTTTATAGCAATCAGCCCCAGCATTTT. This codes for CASIESGALYSNQPQHF.

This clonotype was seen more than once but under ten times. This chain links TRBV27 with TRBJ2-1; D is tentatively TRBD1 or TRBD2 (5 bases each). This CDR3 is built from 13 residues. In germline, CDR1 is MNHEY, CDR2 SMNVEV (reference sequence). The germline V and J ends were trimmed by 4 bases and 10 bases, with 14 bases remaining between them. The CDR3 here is CASSSGPVREQFF. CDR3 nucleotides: TGTGCCAGCAGTTCGGGACCCGTTCGGGAGCAGTTCTTC.

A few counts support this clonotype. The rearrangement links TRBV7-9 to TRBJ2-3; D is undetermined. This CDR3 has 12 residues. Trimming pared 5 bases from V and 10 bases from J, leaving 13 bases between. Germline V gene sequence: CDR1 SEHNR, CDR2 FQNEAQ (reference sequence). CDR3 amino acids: CASSPEAKPQYF. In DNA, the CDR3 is TGTGCCAGCAGCCCCGAGGCGAAGCCGCAGTATTTT.

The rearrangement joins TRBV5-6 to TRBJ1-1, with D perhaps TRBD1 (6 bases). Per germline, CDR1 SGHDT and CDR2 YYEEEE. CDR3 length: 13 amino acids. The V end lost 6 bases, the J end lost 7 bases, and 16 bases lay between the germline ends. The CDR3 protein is CASTAGGGIEAFF. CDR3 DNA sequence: TGTGCCAGCACCGCCGGGGGGGGCATTGAAGCTTTCTTT. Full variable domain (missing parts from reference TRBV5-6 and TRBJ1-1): DAGVTQSPTHLIKTRGQQVTLRCSPKSGHDTVSWYQQALGQGPQFIFQYYEEEERQRGNFPDRFSGHQFPNYSSELNVNALLLGDSALYLCASTAGGGIEAFFGQGTRLTVV.

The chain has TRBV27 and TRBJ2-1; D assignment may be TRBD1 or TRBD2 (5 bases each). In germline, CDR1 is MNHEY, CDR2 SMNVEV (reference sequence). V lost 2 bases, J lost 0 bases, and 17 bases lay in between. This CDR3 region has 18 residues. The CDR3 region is CASSLLGDLGSSYNEQFF. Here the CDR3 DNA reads TGTGCCAGCAGTTTACTGGGGGACCTTGGGAGCTCCTACAATGAGCAGTTCTTC.

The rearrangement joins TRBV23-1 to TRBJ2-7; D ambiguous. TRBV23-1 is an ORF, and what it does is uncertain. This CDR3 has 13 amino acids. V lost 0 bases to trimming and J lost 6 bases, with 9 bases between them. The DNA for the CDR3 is TGCGCCAGCAGTCAATCCGGGCGGAGCGAGCAGTACGTC. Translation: CASSQSGRSEQYV.

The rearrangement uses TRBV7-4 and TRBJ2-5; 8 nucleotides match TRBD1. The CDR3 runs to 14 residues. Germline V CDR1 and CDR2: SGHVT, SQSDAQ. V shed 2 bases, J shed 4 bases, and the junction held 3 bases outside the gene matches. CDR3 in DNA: TGTGCCAGCAGCTTAAGGACAGGGCTAGAGACCCAGTACTTC. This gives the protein CASSLRTGLETQYF.

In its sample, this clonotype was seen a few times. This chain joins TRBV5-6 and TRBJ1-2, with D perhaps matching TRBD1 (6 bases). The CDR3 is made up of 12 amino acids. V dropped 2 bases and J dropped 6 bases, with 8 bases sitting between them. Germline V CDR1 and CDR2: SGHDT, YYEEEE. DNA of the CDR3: TGTGCCAGCAGCTTCAACAGGGATGGCTACACCTTC. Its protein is CASSFNRDGYTF.

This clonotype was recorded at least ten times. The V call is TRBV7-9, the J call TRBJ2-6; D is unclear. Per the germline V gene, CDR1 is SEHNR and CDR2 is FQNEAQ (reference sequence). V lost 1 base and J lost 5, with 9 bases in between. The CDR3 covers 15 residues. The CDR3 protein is CASSLDGDRANVLTF. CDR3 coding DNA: TGTGCCAGCAGCTTAGACGGAGATCGGGCCAACGTCCTGACTTTC.

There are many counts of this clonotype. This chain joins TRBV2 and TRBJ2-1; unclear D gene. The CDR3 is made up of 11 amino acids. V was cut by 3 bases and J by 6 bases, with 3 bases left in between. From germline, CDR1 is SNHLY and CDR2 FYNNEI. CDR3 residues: CASSERNEQFF. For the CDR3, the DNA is TGTGCCAGCAGTGAGCGCAATGAGCAGTTCTTC.

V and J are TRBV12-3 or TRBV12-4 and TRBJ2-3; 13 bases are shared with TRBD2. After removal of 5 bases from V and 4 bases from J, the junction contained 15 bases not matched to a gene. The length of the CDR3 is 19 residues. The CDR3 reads CASSRRLAGGINSSDTQYF. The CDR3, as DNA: TGTGCCAGCAGTCGACGACTAGCGGGGGGCATTAATAGCTCAGATACGCAGTATTTT.

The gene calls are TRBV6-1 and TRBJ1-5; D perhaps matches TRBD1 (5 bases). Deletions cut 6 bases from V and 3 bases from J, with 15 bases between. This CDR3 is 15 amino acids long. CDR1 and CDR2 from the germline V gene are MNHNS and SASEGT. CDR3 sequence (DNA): TGTGCCAGCAGAGAACTTGGGACGGTCAATCAGCCCCAGCATTTT. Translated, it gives CASRELGTVNQPQHF.

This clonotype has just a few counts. The CDR3 bases are TGTGCCAGCTTGGCTGCAGGGGGGACCGGGGAGCTGTTTTTT. Translation: CASLAAGGTGELFF. The chain employs TRBV6-5 and TRBJ2-2; the D gene is possibly TRBD1 (7 bases). Between the trimmed V and J ends, which lost 8 bases and 5 bases, there was a span of 15 bases. Germline V CDR1 and CDR2: MNHEY, SVGAGI. The CDR3 loop spans 14 amino acids.

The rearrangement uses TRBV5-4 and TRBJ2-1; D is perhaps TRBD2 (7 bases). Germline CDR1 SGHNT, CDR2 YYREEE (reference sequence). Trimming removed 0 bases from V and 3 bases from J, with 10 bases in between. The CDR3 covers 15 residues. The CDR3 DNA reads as TGTGCCAGCAGCTTGGACAGGGACTACTACAATGAGCAGTTCTTC. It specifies CASSLDRDYYNEQFF.

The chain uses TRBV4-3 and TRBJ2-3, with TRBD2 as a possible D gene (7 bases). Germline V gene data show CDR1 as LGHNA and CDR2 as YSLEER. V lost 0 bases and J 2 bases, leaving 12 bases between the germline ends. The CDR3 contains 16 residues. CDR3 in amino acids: CASSQERGGPTDTQYF. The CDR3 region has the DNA TGCGCCAGCAGCCAAGAGAGGGGGGGCCCCACAGATACGCAGTATTTT.

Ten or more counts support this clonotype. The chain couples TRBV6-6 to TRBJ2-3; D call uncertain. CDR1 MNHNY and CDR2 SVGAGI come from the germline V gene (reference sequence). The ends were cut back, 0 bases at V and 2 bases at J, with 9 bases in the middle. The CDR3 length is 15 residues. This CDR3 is CASSYSAGSTDTQYF. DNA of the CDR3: TGTGCCAGCAGTTACTCAGCCGGGTCCACAGATACGCAGTATTTT.

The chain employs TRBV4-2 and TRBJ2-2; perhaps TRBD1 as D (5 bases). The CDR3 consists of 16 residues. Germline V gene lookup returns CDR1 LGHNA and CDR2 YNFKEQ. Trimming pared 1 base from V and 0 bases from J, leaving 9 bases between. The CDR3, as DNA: TGTGCCAGCAGCCAAGGCAGGGCCCCGAACACCGGGGAGCTGTTTTTT. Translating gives CASSQGRAPNTGELFF.

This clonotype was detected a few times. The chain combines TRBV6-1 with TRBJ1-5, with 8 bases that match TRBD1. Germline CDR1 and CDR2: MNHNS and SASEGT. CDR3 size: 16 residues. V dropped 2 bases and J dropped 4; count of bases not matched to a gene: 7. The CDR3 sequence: CASSEKDRAFNQPQHF. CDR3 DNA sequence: TGTGCCAGCAGTGAAAAGGACAGGGCGTTTAATCAGCCCCAGCATTTT.

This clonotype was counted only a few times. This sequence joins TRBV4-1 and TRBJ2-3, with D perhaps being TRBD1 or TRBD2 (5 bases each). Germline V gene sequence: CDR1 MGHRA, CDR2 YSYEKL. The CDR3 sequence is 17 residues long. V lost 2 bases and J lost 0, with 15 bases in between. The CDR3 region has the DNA TGCGCCAGCAGCCAATCCGGGACCACATATAGCACAGATACGCAGTATTTT. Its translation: CASSQSGTTYSTDTQYF.

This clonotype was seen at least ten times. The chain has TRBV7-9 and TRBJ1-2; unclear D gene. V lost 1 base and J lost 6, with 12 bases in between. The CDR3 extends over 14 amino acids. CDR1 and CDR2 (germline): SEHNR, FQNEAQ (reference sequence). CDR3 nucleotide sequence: TGTGCCAGCAGCTTAGAGGTAGCTACGGATGGCTACACCTTC. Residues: CASSLEVATDGYTF. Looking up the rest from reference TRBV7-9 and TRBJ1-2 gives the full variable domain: DTGVSQNPRHKITKRGQNVTFRCDPISEHNRLYWYRQTLGQGPEFLTYFQNEAQLEKSRLLSDRFSAERPKGSFSTLEIQRTEQGDSAMYLCASSLEVATDGYTFGSGTRLTVV.